Each of the 29 T cell receptor beta chains below was sequenced from the same sample in a study of spatial heterogeneity in lung cancer. TCRdb independently ran MiXCR on the 5' RACE reads; one entry per CDR3 protein. The table lists approximately 52,000 distinct CDR3 sequences, roughly 6.5% of them singletons. The time point here: sample taken at primary tumor resection. Tumor, nontumor lung or frozen PBMC supplied whole RNA that was sequenced unsorted. The sample here was PBMCs, taken at surgery. These receptor sequences come from a female donor with early-stage non-small cell lung cancer.

This clonotype was detected ten times or more. The chain has TRBV7-8 and TRBJ1-4, with TRBD1 as a possible D gene (6 bases). Trimming shortened V by 5 bases and J by 6 bases, and 16 bases separated the two germline ends. There are 15 residues in the CDR3. Germline V CDR1 and CDR2: SGHVS, FQNEAQ. This CDR3 is CASSPQGGVDEKLFF. CDR3 coding DNA: TGTGCCAGCAGCCCACAGGGAGGGGTTGATGAAAAACTGTTTTTT.

This clonotype was observed at least ten times. V gene TRBV6-5 combines with J gene TRBJ2-7, with TRBD1 as a possible D gene (6 bases). V was shortened by 6 bases and J by 2 bases, with 14 bases between the two germline ends. There are 14 residues in the CDR3. In germline, CDR1 is MNHEY, CDR2 SVGAGI. This CDR3 reads CASRQDRLTYEQYF. As DNA, the CDR3 is TGTGCCAGCAGACAAGACAGGCTAACCTACGAGCAGTACTTC.

This clonotype was observed once. A single base separates this from a much larger clone, so it may be a read error. Since the CDR3 does not end with the conserved phenylalanine or tryptophan, this likely comes from a read error. The rearrangement uses TRBV7-3 and TRBJ2-4; 8 nucleotides agree with TRBD1. V lost 3 bases to trimming and J lost 8 bases; unmatched junction nucleotides: 3. CDR3 length: 13 amino acids. Germline V lookup: CDR1 SGHTA, CDR2 FQGTGA. CDR3 region: CASSLTGADIQYL. The DNA for the CDR3 is TGTGCCAGCAGCTTGACAGGGGCAGACATTCAGTACTTA.

CDR3 DNA: TGTGCCAGCGGTGGGCGTCGGGGATACTTCAATGAGCAGTTCTTC. It specifies CASGGRRGYFNEQFF. The chain joins TRBV6-9 to TRBJ2-1, with D tentatively TRBD2 (5 bases). V was shortened by 8 bases and J by 6 bases, with 20 bases between the two germline ends. CDR3 size: 15 residues. CDR1 is MNHGY, CDR2 SVAAGI, per germline.

The chain uses TRBV15 and TRBJ2-5; D gene unclear. The CDR3 has 14 residues. Germline CDR1 LNHNV, CDR2 YYDKDF (reference sequence). Trimming pared 0 bases from V and 2 bases from J, leaving 7 bases between. The chain's CDR3 is CATSRDSQQETQYF. In DNA form, the CDR3 reads TGTGCCACCAGCAGAGATAGTCAGCAAGAGACCCAGTACTTC.

The chain employs TRBV9 and TRBJ2-2; D not resolved. V gave up 2 bases and J gave up 3 bases, with 8 bases separating them. The CDR3 sequence is 14 residues long. Per the germline V gene, CDR1 is SGDLS and CDR2 is YYNGEE. CDR3 amino acids: CASSVLMDTGELFF. The CDR3 nucleotides read TGTGCCAGCAGCGTTCTGATGGACACCGGGGAGCTGTTTTTT.

This clonotype occurred many times. This sequence joins TRBV9 and TRBJ2-1; 8 positions match TRBD2. The CDR3 length is 14 residues. Germline trimming cut 2 bases from V and 6 bases from J; bases unmatched to any gene: 4. CDR1 and CDR2 from the germline V gene are SGDLS and YYNGEE. The CDR3 nucleotides read TGTGCCAGCAGCGTTGGGACTAGAGGCAATGAGCAGTTCTTC. Translating gives CASSVGTRGNEQFF. Together with reference TRBV9 and TRBJ2-1, the CDR3 gives the full variable domain: DSGVTQTPKHLITATGQRVTLRCSPRSGDLSVYWYQQSLDQGLQFLIQYYNGEERAKGNILERFSAQQFPDLHSELNLSSLELGDSALYFCASSVGTRGNEQFFGPGTRLTVL.

This chain uses TRBV7-9 with TRBJ1-5, with TRBD1 as a possible D gene (5 bases). Germline V CDR1 and CDR2: SEHNR, FQNEAQ (reference sequence). The CDR3 consists of 13 residues. V lost 5 bases to trimming and J lost 6 bases, with 11 bases between them. CDR3 protein: CASSGGEFQPQHF. The CDR3, as DNA: TGTGCCAGCAGCGGGGGGGAATTTCAGCCCCAGCATTTT.

There are many counts of this clonotype. The gene calls are TRBV28 and TRBJ2-5, with D tentatively TRBD1 (5 bases). In germline, CDR1 is MDHEN, CDR2 SYDVKM. With 7 bases removed from V and 4 bases from J, the gap between germline ends came to 16 bases. The CDR3 has 14 residues. CDR3 sequence: CASIPRVDRETQYF. The CDR3 bases are TGTGCCAGCATCCCCCGGGTAGACAGAGAGACCCAGTACTTC.

At least ten counts were recorded for this clonotype. V usage is TRBV6-5 and J usage is TRBJ2-5; no clear D. V was pared by 0 bases and J by 6 bases, with 11 bases between. This CDR3 contains 14 residues. From germline, CDR1 is MNHEY and CDR2 SVGAGI. CDR3 sequence: CASSYSGGWKTQYF. The CDR3 nucleotides are TGTGCCAGCAGTTACTCTGGTGGTTGGAAGACCCAGTACTTC.

The rearrangement joins TRBV29-1 to TRBJ1-2, with 7 bases that match TRBD1. J gave up 6 bases and V 7 bases, and 8 bases lay outside the gene matches. Germline V gives CDR1 SQVTM, CDR2 ANQGSEA. The CDR3 is 12 residues long. CDR3 sequence (DNA): TGCAGCGCCGAGACAGGGATAAATGGCTACACCTTC. This translates into CSAETGINGYTF.

The DNA for the CDR3 is TGTGCCAGCAGCCCAGCGGGGACCCACACAGATACGCAGTATTTT. Amino acid sequence: CASSPAGTHTDTQYF. This rearrangement joins TRBV11-3 to TRBJ2-3; 7 bases map to TRBD2. Germline CDR1 reads SGHNT; CDR2 reads YENEEA. The CDR3 consists of 15 residues. V was clipped by 5 bases and J by 2 bases; unmatched bases: 7. Based on the CDR3 plus reference TRBV11-3 and TRBJ2-3, the full variable domain is EAGVVQSPRYKIIEKKQPVAFWCNPISGHNTLYWYLQNLGQGPELLIRYENEEAVDDSQLPKDRFSAERLKGVDSTLKIQPAELGDSAVYLCASSPAGTHTDTQYFGPGTRLTVL.

The table lists this clonotype with many counts. The chain has TRBV12-2 and TRBJ2-7; the table's D call, TRBD2, was not checked against the DNA. TRBV12-2 is tagged as a pseudogene. This CDR3 is built from 17 residues. The CDR3 coding sequence is TGTGCAAGTCGCATGACACAAGAGCTAGGTCCCCTCTACGAGCAGTACTTC. The encoded protein is CASRMTQELGPLYEQYF.

This clonotype has only a few counts. The rearrangement uses TRBV11-2 and TRBJ2-3, with 7 bases that match TRBD2. V gave up 2 bases and J gave up 6 bases; unmatched junction bases: 8. The CDR3 extends over 15 amino acids. Germline V gives CDR1 SGHAT, CDR2 FQNNGV. This CDR3 reads CASSLMAGDLDTQYF. The CDR3 DNA sequence: TGTGCCAGCAGCTTAATGGCGGGGGACCTCGATACGCAGTATTTT. Full variable domain (missing parts from reference TRBV11-2 and TRBJ2-3): EAGVAQSPRYKIIEKRQSVAFWCNPISGHATLYWYQQILGQGPKLLIQFQNNGVVDDSQLPKDRFSAERLKGVDSTLKIQPAKLEDSAVYLCASSLMAGDLDTQYFGPGTRLTVL.

This clonotype was seen only a few times. The rearrangement links TRBV5-1 to TRBJ2-3; D gene unclear. V was clipped by 1 base and J by 4 bases, with 4 bases between them. Germline V gene data show CDR1 as SGHRS and CDR2 as YFSETQ. The CDR3 length is 12 residues. This CDR3 is CASSLQSDTQYF. In DNA, the CDR3 is TGCGCCAGCAGCTTGCAGTCAGATACGCAGTATTTT.

This clonotype was detected ten times or more. This chain links TRBV20-1 with TRBJ1-2; D not resolved. Looked up from germline, CDR1 is DFQATT and CDR2 is SNEGSKA (reference sequence). V lost 0 bases and J 6 bases, leaving 2 bases between the germline ends. This CDR3 contains 10 residues. The CDR3 sequence is CSARENGYTF. The CDR3 DNA reads as TGCAGTGCTAGAGAAAATGGCTACACCTTC.

The sample holds many counts of this clonotype. Since the CDR3 does not end with the conserved phenylalanine or tryptophan, this likely comes from a read error. The chain recombines TRBV2 with TRBJ2-3; 8 bases match TRBD1. Unmatched junction bases numbered 9, after V lost 6 bases and J lost 1 base. The CDR3 runs to 16 residues. Germline values: CDR1 SNHLY, CDR2 FYNNEI. The DNA of the CDR3 is TGTGCCAGCAGCGATGCAGGGACAGGACGCACAGATACGCAGTATTCT. Translating gives CASSDAGTGRTDTQYS.

This clonotype was recorded a few times. This chain uses TRBV5-5 with TRBJ2-2; no definite D call. V was trimmed by 0 bases and J by 5 bases, leaving 5 bases between them. This CDR3 has 13 residues. Germline V gives CDR1 SGHKS, CDR2 YYEKEE (reference sequence). The CDR3 is CASSLDPTGELFF. The CDR3 DNA is TGTGCCAGCAGCTTGGACCCGACCGGGGAGCTGTTTTTT.

In its sample, this clonotype was seen many times. The CDR3 spells CATSDGAPNEKLFF. The CDR3 region has the DNA TGTGCCACCAGTGACGGAGCCCCTAATGAAAAACTGTTTTTT. J is TRBJ1-4 and V is TRBV24-1, with no clear D. Germline loops: CDR1 KGHDR, CDR2 SFDVKD. This CDR3 is 14 amino acids long. Trimming removed 4 bases from V and 3 bases from J, with 8 bases in between.

This clonotype was seen at least ten times. The chain links TRBV7-9 to TRBJ1-2, with D hard to call. V lost 1 base, J lost 0 bases, and 12 bases lay in between. Germline V gives CDR1 SEHNR, CDR2 FQNEAQ (reference sequence). This CDR3 has 16 amino acids. Written as DNA, the CDR3 is TGTGCCAGCAGCTTAGATGGCGGGTCTTCTAACTATGGCTACACCTTC. This codes for CASSLDGGSSNYGYTF.

The rearrangement uses TRBV7-9 and TRBJ2-1, with D perhaps assigned TRBD1 or TRBD2 (6 bases each). In germline, CDR1 is SEHNR, CDR2 FQNEAQ (reference sequence). This CDR3 is 17 amino acids long. Trimming removed 2 bases at V and 3 bases at J, with 17 bases between. DNA of the CDR3: TGTGCCAGCAGCTTACTAGGGGGGACGAGGGTCTACAATGAGCAGTTCTTC. Translation: CASSLLGGTRVYNEQFF.

The chain has TRBV2 and TRBJ2-1, with D possibly being TRBD1 or TRBD2 (6 bases each). The ends were cut back, 7 bases at V and 0 bases at J, with 22 bases in the middle. The germline V gene encodes CDR1 SNHLY and CDR2 FYNNEI. The CDR3 has 18 residues. The CDR3 spells CASNAVWGAGSSYNEQFF. As DNA, the CDR3 is TGTGCCAGCAACGCCGTTTGGGGGGCAGGGAGCTCCTACAATGAGCAGTTCTTC.

The chain uses TRBV24-1 and TRBJ2-5; no definite D call. Germline V CDR1 and CDR2: KGHDR, SFDVKD. The V end lost 4 bases, the J end lost 0 bases, and 2 bases lay between the germline ends. This CDR3 contains 12 residues. The CDR3 DNA reads TGTGCCACCAGTGACTACCAAGAGACCCAGTACTTC. Amino acid sequence: CATSDYQETQYF.

The chain employs TRBV20-1 and TRBJ1-6; D is perhaps TRBD1 (5 bases). CDR3 length: 17 amino acids. Germline V lookup: CDR1 DFQATT, CDR2 SNEGSKA (reference sequence). V shed 0 bases and J shed 5 bases, with 17 bases lying between them. Here the CDR3 DNA reads TGCAGTGCTAGAGAGGCAAACCGGGGCTCTAATAATTCACCCCTCCACTTT. Encoded protein: CSAREANRGSNNSPLHF.

This clonotype was detected only a few times. The chain is built from TRBV5-1 and TRBJ2-7; possible D gene TRBD1, 6 bases. Germline V gene data show CDR1 as SGHRS and CDR2 as YFSETQ. V lost 0 bases and J lost 3, with 7 bases in between. The CDR3 runs 13 residues. The CDR3 sequence is CASSLARGYEQYF. The CDR3 nucleotides read TGCGCCAGCAGCTTGGCCAGGGGCTACGAGCAGTACTTC.

This clonotype was picked up a small number of times. The chain links TRBV5-1 to TRBJ2-5; weak D call: TRBD2 (6 bases). The CDR3 runs 13 residues. Trimming removed 1 base from V and 6 bases from J, with 10 bases in between. The germline V gene has CDR1 SGHRS and CDR2 YFSETQ. The CDR3 DNA sequence: TGCGCCAGCAGCTTGCGCGGGGAAAAGACCCAGTACTTC. This gives the protein CASSLRGEKTQYF.

Many counts were recorded for this clonotype. The chain links TRBV20-1 to TRBJ1-1, with TRBD1 matching over 9 bases. Germline V gene lookup returns CDR1 DFQATT and CDR2 SNEGSKA (reference sequence). Trimming took 6 bases from V and 6 from J; bases not matched to a gene: 5. CDR3 length equals 12 residues. The DNA for the CDR3 is TGCAGTGCGGGGACAGGGTTTTCTGAAGCTTTCTTT. It yields the protein CSAGTGFSEAFF.

The table lists this clonotype with a few counts. This rearrangement joins TRBV2 to TRBJ2-3, with 12 bases matching TRBD2. Germline CDR1 SNHLY, CDR2 FYNNEI. This CDR3 contains 14 residues. After removal of 11 bases from V and 2 bases from J, the junction contained 5 bases not matched to a gene. The CDR3 here is CAGGLAGFTDTQYF. CDR3 in DNA: TGTGCCGGGGGACTAGCGGGTTTCACAGATACGCAGTATTTT.

The gene calls are TRBV9 and TRBJ2-3; tentatively, D is TRBD1 (6 bases). Trimming pared 0 bases from V and 2 bases from J, leaving 10 bases between. Looked up from germline, CDR1 is SGDLS and CDR2 is YYNGEE. This CDR3 spans 15 amino acids. CDR3 loop: CASSVEGEYTDTQYF. The CDR3 DNA reads TGTGCCAGCAGCGTAGAGGGGGAGTACACAGATACGCAGTATTTT.